This entry features one T cell receptor beta chain sequence. Its antigen remains undetermined. No base qualities exist here, and no much larger clone lies one base off it. These data are taken from a study of blood T cells in healthy people across ages (dated by TCRdb to about 2015). Study-wide context: In model experiments, roughly one uniquely barcoded TCR beta cDNA molecule per two T cells was captured by template switching. Age-related changes in TCR beta repertoire diversity were measured in the study by deep sequencing normalized with unique cDNA molecular identifiers. The donors were split into four age groups: young (average approximately 16 years), middle-aged (around 37), aged (more than 60) and long-lived (approximately 80). To avoid experimental bias, donors of different ages were randomly spread across the sequencing lanes. Two additional independent replicas of 1 million unique cDNA reads from the same blood draw were analyzed for two donors (one aged 18 to 30 and one aged 80 or older).

Libraries were constructed by 5' RACE. Sequenced using an Illumina HiSeq 2500. The second PCR ran for about 6 to 12 cycles and used a J-beta primer mix along with a sample-barcoded 5' primer. A unique molecular identifier was introduced onto each TCR beta cDNA molecule by a template-switch 5' adaptor carrying 12 random nucleotides. Each sample yielded at least 2.5 million CDR3-containing paired-end reads. First-strand cDNA synthesis was performed from all RNA using the Mint cDNA synthesis kit, with priming by a TRBC-specific oligonucleotide. Following uracil-DNA glycosylase treatment, a first 18-cycle PCR with universal primers M1SS and BC2_uni_R was performed on all cDNA. The authors' pipeline ran thus. For normalization, 1 million high-quality reads, each with a distinct molecular identifier, were randomly selected from each sample. Reads sharing molecular identifiers were discarded rather than binned into consensus sequences. MiTCR, with a Q25 quality threshold and the strictest error-elimination algorithm, was used for CDR3 identification, clonotype clustering and error correction. A nonparametric unseen species model with Euler transformation was used to estimate a lower bound on total TCR beta diversity. TCRdb reprocessing: public reads trimmed at Q25 with fastp, clones called with MiXCR, in-frame beta chains kept. When rows share a CDR3 protein, they turn into one entry using the most common DNA and genes. The V and J calls reflect TCRdb's pipeline rather than the authors' work. The sample has some 1.5 million distinct CDR3 sequences on record, 28% of them singletons. Less than 9.5% of the sample is held by the ten biggest clonotypes.

The donors were a few dozen Caucasian individuals from Russia, aged 6 to 90 years, who were systemically healthy. Each donor gave 8 to 10 milliliters of peripheral blood, drawn into EDTA-treated Vacutainer tubes. Ficoll-Paque density-gradient centrifugation was used to isolate PBMCs, with at least 6.5 million per sample. Trizol reagent was used to extract total RNA from PBMCs, with at least 5 micrograms per sample. The percentages of naive CD45RAhigh/CD27high T cells were determined by flow cytometry on a PBMC aliquot from every donor. The junction carries 10 bases between V and J, which are trimmed by 4 bases and 0 bases respectively. The CDR3 measures 14 amino acids from cysteine to phenylalanine. The CDR3 DNA has 42 bases and is translated from base 1. The germline V gene supplies CDR1 SGHRS and CDR2 YFSETQ. Overall study outcomes, separate from this receptor: Since profiling was done on bulk unsorted PBMCs, naive and antigen-experienced compartments could not be conclusively compared. Total diversity estimates from one million sequenced T cells were considered lower bounds and underestimates. The long-lived group showed more naive CD4+ T cells, fewer expanded clones and increased TCR diversity than the aged group, suggesting age selection. As age increased, observed TCR beta diversity per million T cells dropped in a roughly linear way, and a significant reduction was already evident by age 40. The CMV infection status of donors was not known, potentially confounding age-related changes in expanded clonotypes. The percentage of naive T cells measured by flow cytometry correlated strongly with observed TCR beta diversity.

The sequenced sample was blood. This chain is built from TRBV5-1 and TRBJ2-5; TRBD1 is a possible D gene, resting on 5 matching bases. This sequence was found in a woman in her 30s in good health. The CDR3 loop reads CASSTGHNQETQYF. Read as DNA, the sequence is TGCGCCAGCAGCACAGGACACAACCAAGAGACCCAGTACTTC. Full variable domain (CDR3 extended with the reference TRBV5-1 and TRBJ2-5 proteins): KAGVTQTPRYLIKTRGQQVTLSCSPISGHRSVSWYQQTPGQGLQFLFEYFSETQRNKGNFPGRFSGRQFSNSRSEMNVSTLELGDSALYLCASSTGHNQETQYFGPGTRLLVL.